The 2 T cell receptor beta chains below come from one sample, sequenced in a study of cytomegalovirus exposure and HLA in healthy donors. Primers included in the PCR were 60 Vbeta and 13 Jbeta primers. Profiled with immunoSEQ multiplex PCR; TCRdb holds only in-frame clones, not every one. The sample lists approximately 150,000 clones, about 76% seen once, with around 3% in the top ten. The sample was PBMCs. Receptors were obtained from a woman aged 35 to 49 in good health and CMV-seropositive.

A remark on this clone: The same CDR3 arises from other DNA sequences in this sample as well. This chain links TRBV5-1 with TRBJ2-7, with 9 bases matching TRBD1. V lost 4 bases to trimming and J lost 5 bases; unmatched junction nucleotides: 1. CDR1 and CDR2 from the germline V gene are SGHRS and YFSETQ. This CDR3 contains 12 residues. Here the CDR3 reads CASSRDRDEQYF. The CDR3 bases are TGCGCCAGCAGCCGGGACAGGGACGAGCAGTACTTC.

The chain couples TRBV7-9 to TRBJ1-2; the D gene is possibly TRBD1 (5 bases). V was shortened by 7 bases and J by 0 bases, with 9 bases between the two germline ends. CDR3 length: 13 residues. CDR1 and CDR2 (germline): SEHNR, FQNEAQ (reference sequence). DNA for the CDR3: TGTGCCAGCACCCTGGACACTAACTATGGCTACACCTTC. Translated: CASTLDTNYGYTF.